Below are 14 T cell receptor beta chains sequenced from a single sample in a study of shared clonotypes between healthy human individuals. Method: immunoSEQ multiplex PCR; TCRdb's copy keeps in-frame clones and lacks some. The data show 730,000 or so clones, roughly 70% seen once. The specimen was memory CD4+ T cells sorted from blood. The subset is: CD45RA-negative fraction. These receptors were taken from a woman under 40 in good health.

This clone was observed a few times. The J gene is TRBJ1-1, the V gene TRBV10-1, with D hard to call. Germline V gene lookup returns CDR1 WNHNN and CDR2 SYGVQD (reference sequence). This CDR3 is 14 amino acids long. Deletions cut 7 bases from V and 0 bases from J, with 12 bases between. The CDR3 sequence is CASISRALNTEAFF. In DNA form, the CDR3 reads TGCGCCAGCATTAGCCGCGCCCTGAACACTGAAGCTTTCTTT.

This clone has just one count. The V gene is TRBV5-1, the J gene TRBJ2-2; 16 bases fit TRBD2. Looked up from germline, CDR1 is SGHRS and CDR2 is YFSETQ. V lost 4 bases and J lost 6; bases outside the gene matches: 6. The CDR3 consists of 17 residues. The CDR3 loop reads CASSVGLAGGGAGELFF. CDR3 DNA sequence: TGCGCCAGCAGCGTGGGACTAGCGGGAGGGGGCGCCGGGGAGCTGTTTTTT.

This clone was seen more than once but under ten times. The chain couples TRBV6-1 to TRBJ2-1; D uncertain. The germline V and J ends were trimmed by 6 bases and 0 bases, with 12 bases remaining between them. The CDR3 is made up of 15 amino acids. Germline V gene sequence: CDR1 MNHNS, CDR2 SASEGT. CDR3 residues: CASRFQPVSYNEQFF. For the CDR3, the DNA is TGTGCCAGCAGATTTCAGCCAGTCTCCTACAATGAGCAGTTCTTC.

Written as DNA, the CDR3 is TGCGCCAGCAGCTTTGTGATAGGCTCTGGGGCCAACGTCCTGACTTTC. Amino acids: CASSFVIGSGANVLTF. V gene TRBV5-1 combines with J gene TRBJ2-6; D gene ambiguous. The CDR3 totals 16 residues. In germline, CDR1 is SGHRS, CDR2 YFSETQ. The V end was cut by 2 bases, the J end by 0 bases, with 9 bases between.

V gene TRBV28 combines with J gene TRBJ2-1, with 8 bases matching TRBD2. CDR1 MDHEN and CDR2 SYDVKM come from the germline V gene. CDR3 length: 17 amino acids. V was clipped by 0 bases and J by 4 bases; unmatched bases: 8. This CDR3 is CASSLWGFAGGYNEQFF. CDR3 sequence (DNA): TGTGCCAGCAGTTTATGGGGGTTTGCGGGAGGATACAATGAGCAGTTCTTC.

The chain joins TRBV2 to TRBJ1-5; no clear D gene. V dropped 3 bases and J dropped 2 bases, with 11 bases sitting between them. The CDR3 runs to 15 residues. Germline CDR1 SNHLY, CDR2 FYNNEI. The CDR3 DNA reads TGTGCCAGCAGTGAGTGGATTTTTGGCAATCAGCCCCAGCATTTT. It encodes CASSEWIFGNQPQHF.

The CDR3 spells CASSQDLGYPYNEQFF. Here the CDR3 DNA reads TGCGCCAGCAGCCAAGATTTGGGGTACCCTTACAATGAGCAGTTCTTC. The V gene is TRBV4-1, the J gene TRBJ2-1; D gene unclear. The V and J ends lost 0 bases and 4 bases respectively, with 13 bases between them. Germline V gene data show CDR1 as MGHRA and CDR2 as YSYEKL. The CDR3 length is 16 residues.

V gene TRBV29-1 combines with J gene TRBJ2-7; a weak D match, TRBD2 (6 bases). This CDR3 has 13 residues. Germline V gene sequence: CDR1 SQVTM, CDR2 ANQGSEA. The CDR3 reads CSAAGTANYEQYF. The CDR3 bases are TGCAGTGCTGCGGGGACGGCCAACTACGAGCAGTACTTC.

The CDR3 coding sequence is TGTGCCAGCAGCAAACAACCAGCCTGTTCCTACGAGCAGTACTTC. Its translation is CASSKQPACSYEQYF. The genes are TRBV21-1 and TRBJ2-7. TRBV21-1 is a pseudogene locus. The CDR3 is 15 amino acids.

The gene calls are TRBV6-6 and TRBJ2-7; 8 bases are a match to TRBD2. Germline V gene sequence: CDR1 MNHNY, CDR2 SVGAGI (reference sequence). This CDR3 has 14 amino acids. Unmatched junction bases numbered 7, after V lost 5 bases and J lost 4 bases. The CDR3 protein is CASSTQTSAYEQYF. In nucleotides, the CDR3 is TGTGCCAGCAGTACGCAGACTAGCGCGTACGAGCAGTACTTC.

The J gene is TRBJ2-2, the V gene TRBV6-6, with D uncertain. V was clipped by 4 bases and J by 0 bases, with 9 bases between them. Germline V CDR1 and CDR2: MNHNY, SVGAGI (reference sequence). The CDR3 runs to 15 residues. The CDR3: CASSLGGANTGELFF. CDR3 nucleotide sequence: TGTGCCAGCAGTTTGGGCGGCGCGAACACCGGGGAGCTGTTTTTT.

The chain joins TRBV27 to TRBJ2-2, with 11 nucleotides matching TRBD2. Germline V lookup: CDR1 MNHEY, CDR2 SMNVEV (reference sequence). The CDR3 consists of 17 residues. V trimming: 6 bases; J trimming: 6 bases; junction bases outside the gene matches: 12. The CDR3: CASSPPLLAGGAGELFF. CDR3 nucleotide sequence: TGTGCCAGCAGCCCTCCTCTCTTAGCGGGAGGGGCCGGGGAGCTGTTTTTT.

This clone was seen only once. The chain links TRBV6-6 to TRBJ1-1; D is uncertain. The CDR3 sequence is 12 residues long. The germline V gene encodes CDR1 MNHNY and CDR2 SVGAGI (reference sequence). Trimming pared 6 bases from V and 0 bases from J, leaving 5 bases between. The CDR3 DNA reads as TGTGCCAGCAGCCCTCTGAACACTGAAGCTTTCTTT. Its translation is CASSPLNTEAFF.

In nucleotides, the CDR3 is TGTGCCAGCAGTTTTACTGATTCCTCCTACGAGCAGTACTTC. Translated, it gives CASSFTDSSYEQYF. This chain links TRBV7-8 with TRBJ2-7; D is unclear. Germline-derived CDR1 and CDR2 are SGHVS and FQNEAQ. Between the trimmed V and J ends, which lost 6 bases and 0 bases, there was a span of 12 bases. There are 14 residues in the CDR3.